A selection of T cell receptor beta chains follows, all from one sample in a study of type 1 regulatory T cells. Antigens for these TCRs are unknown. TCRdb used MiXCR to reprocess the reads, holding one entry per CDR3 protein. The sample contains more than 60,000 distinct CDR3 sequences, 49% of which appear only once. The sample taken for sequencing was cultured non-Tr1 T cells, either the whole culture or a sorted T cell fraction (not recorded which). The receptor set was obtained from a human donor in good health. The CDR3 runs from the conserved cysteine through the conserved F or W. D genes are given only for firm matches. Size values are once, few and many counts, or a class for expanded clones, and some rows have none.

V gene: TRBV4-1
J gene: TRBJ2-5
D gene: TRBD1
clone size: .
CDR3 protein: CASSHLGQGDETQYF
CDR3 DNA: TGCGCCAGCAGCCACCTCGGACAGGGCGACGAGACCCAGTACTTC

V gene: TRBV19
J gene: TRBJ1-6
D gene: .
clone size: .
CDR3 protein: CASSRRNSPLHF
CDR3 DNA: TGTGCCAGTAGCAGGAGGAATTCACCCCTCCACTTT

V gene: TRBV25-1
J gene: TRBJ2-7
D gene: .
clone size: .
CDR3 protein: CASTERAHIWSYEQYF
CDR3 DNA: TGTGCCAGCACCGAGAGGGCGCATATTTGGTCCTACGAGCAGTACTTC

V gene: TRBV5-5
J gene: TRBJ2-1
D gene: .
clone size: once
CDR3 protein: CASSLSGGASYNEQFF
CDR3 DNA: TGTGCCAGCAGCTTGTCAGGCGGGGCTTCCTACAATGAGCAGTTCTTC

V gene: TRBV27
J gene: TRBJ2-7
D gene: .
clone size: few
CDR3 protein: CASSLNLENSYEQYF
CDR3 DNA: TGTGCCAGCAGTTTAAATCTAGAAAACTCCTACGAGCAGTACTTC

V gene: TRBV4-2
J gene: TRBJ2-1
D gene: .
clone size: .
CDR3 protein: CASSKSWTRGSYNEQFF
CDR3 DNA: TGTGCCAGCAGCAAAAGCTGGACTCGGGGCTCCTACAATGAGCAGTTCTTC

V gene: TRBV5-1
J gene: TRBJ2-5
D gene: TRBD2
clone size: once
CDR3 protein: CASSIGTSGGGQETQYF
CDR3 DNA: TGCGCCAGCAGCATCGGGACTAGCGGGGGGGGTCAAGAGACCCAGTACTTC

V gene: TRBV20-1
J gene: TRBJ2-3
D gene: TRBD2
clone size: .
CDR3 protein: CSASRGDQLTDTQYF
CDR3 DNA: TGCAGTGCTAGTCGGGGGGACCAACTGACAGATACGCAGTATTTT

V gene: TRBV12-3/TRBV12-4
J gene: TRBJ2-7
D gene: .
clone size: .
CDR3 protein: CASALGGTVSYEQYF
CDR3 DNA: TGTGCCAGCGCCCTAGGCGGGACGGTATCCTACGAGCAGTACTTC

V gene: TRBV7-2
J gene: TRBJ2-3
D gene: TRBD1
clone size: .
CDR3 protein: CASSTRTGTGGVNTQYF
CDR3 DNA: TGTGCCAGCAGCACACGGACCGGGACAGGGGGCGTAAATACGCAGTATTTT

V gene: TRBV6-5
J gene: TRBJ1-1
D gene: .
clone size: .
CDR3 protein: CASRRSMNTEAFF
CDR3 DNA: TGTGCCAGCAGAAGGTCCATGAACACTGAAGCTTTCTTT

V gene: TRBV12-3/TRBV12-4
J gene: TRBJ1-1
D gene: .
clone size: .
CDR3 protein: CARSPVITEAFF
CDR3 DNA: TGTGCCAGGAGTCCCGTAATCACTGAAGCTTTCTTT

V gene: TRBV20-1
J gene: TRBJ1-5
D gene: .
clone size: .
CDR3 protein: CSASNSPDRLQPQHF
CDR3 DNA: TGCAGTGCTAGCAACTCCCCCGACAGGCTCCAGCCCCAGCATTTT

V gene: TRBV7-2
J gene: TRBJ2-2
D gene: .
clone size: .
CDR3 protein: CASSLSPTGELFF
CDR3 DNA: TGTGCCAGCAGCTTATCTCCTACCGGGGAGCTGTTTTTT

V gene: TRBV10-3
J gene: TRBJ2-7
D gene: .
clone size: few
CDR3 protein: CAISVRGSEQYF
CDR3 DNA: TGTGCCATCAGTGTGCGAGGGTCCGAGCAGTACTTC

V gene: TRBV19
J gene: TRBJ1-1
D gene: .
clone size: few
CDR3 protein: CASSIYDRNTEAFF
CDR3 DNA: TGTGCCAGTAGTATCTATGACAGGAACACTGAAGCTTTCTTT

V gene: TRBV25-1
J gene: TRBJ2-1
D gene: .
clone size: .
CDR3 protein: CVSSEVGSGEQFF
CDR3 DNA: TGTGTCAGCAGTGAAGTCGGAAGTGGGGAGCAGTTCTTC

V gene: TRBV7-9
J gene: TRBJ1-5
D gene: .
clone size: .
CDR3 protein: CVSSPQEGSNQPQHF
CDR3 DNA: TGTGTCAGCAGTCCACAGGAGGGTAGCAATCAGCCCCAGCATTTT

V gene: TRBV6-2/TRBV6-3
J gene: TRBJ2-1
D gene: TRBD2
clone size: few
CDR3 protein: CASRPGGGNNEQFF
CDR3 DNA: TGTGCCAGCAGACCGGGGGGGGGTAACAATGAGCAGTTCTTC

V gene: TRBV7-9
J gene: TRBJ2-3
D gene: .
clone size: .
CDR3 protein: CASSPQSTDTQYF
CDR3 DNA: TGTGCCAGCAGCCCACAGAGCACAGATACGCAGTATTTT

V gene: TRBV6-1
J gene: TRBJ2-1
D gene: TRBD2
clone size: .
CDR3 protein: CASRNGGLAGKNEQFF
CDR3 DNA: TGTGCCAGCAGGAACGGAGGTCTAGCGGGGAAAAATGAGCAGTTCTTC

V gene: TRBV7-9
J gene: TRBJ2-7
D gene: TRBD1
clone size: .
CDR3 protein: CASSPLGGGSYEQYF
CDR3 DNA: TGTGCCAGCAGCCCCTTAGGGGGCGGTTCCTACGAGCAGTACTTC

V gene: TRBV30
J gene: TRBJ2-3
D gene: TRBD2
clone size: .
CDR3 protein: CAWGQGLAGGEDTQYF
CDR3 DNA: TGTGCCTGGGGGCAGGGACTAGCGGGGGGGGAAGATACGCAGTATTTT

V gene: TRBV7-6
J gene: TRBJ2-1
D gene: TRBD2
clone size: .
CDR3 protein: CASSLVPSGGAVYNEQFF
CDR3 DNA: TGTGCCAGCAGCTTAGTCCCTAGCGGGGGGGCCGTCTACAATGAGCAGTTCTTC

V gene: TRBV10-3
J gene: TRBJ2-7
D gene: .
clone size: .
CDR3 protein: CAISDDRGAGIYEQYF
CDR3 DNA: TGTGCCATCAGTGATGATCGAGGGGCAGGGATCTACGAGCAGTACTTC

V gene: TRBV12-5
J gene: TRBJ1-5
D gene: .
clone size: .
CDR3 protein: CASASGESNQPQHF
CDR3 DNA: TGTGCTAGTGCCTCGGGAGAGTCAAATCAGCCCCAGCATTTT

V gene: TRBV20-1
J gene: TRBJ2-7
D gene: TRBD1
clone size: few
CDR3 protein: CSATSPGQGVYEQYF
CDR3 DNA: TGCAGTGCTACCTCTCCGGGACAGGGGGTTTACGAGCAGTACTTC

V gene: TRBV12-3/TRBV12-4
J gene: TRBJ1-4
D gene: .
clone size: .
CDR3 protein: CASSPWGRGGEKLFF
CDR3 DNA: TGTGCCAGCAGCCCCTGGGGCCGGGGAGGCGAAAAACTGTTTTTT

V gene: TRBV7-8
J gene: TRBJ2-2
D gene: .
clone size: few
CDR3 protein: CASSSNQGTGELFF
CDR3 DNA: TGTGCCAGCAGCTCTAACCAGGGTACCGGGGAGCTGTTTTTT

V gene: TRBV27
J gene: TRBJ1-2
D gene: TRBD1
clone size: .
CDR3 protein: CASSLSRTGRDYGYTF
CDR3 DNA: TGTGCCAGCAGTTTATCGAGGACAGGGAGGGACTATGGCTACACCTTC

V gene: TRBV11-3
J gene: TRBJ2-3
D gene: .
clone size: few
CDR3 protein: CASRGPGRGSTDTQYF
CDR3 DNA: TGTGCCAGCAGAGGCCCTGGGCGGGGCAGCACAGATACGCAGTATTTT

V gene: TRBV7-2
J gene: TRBJ2-6
D gene: .
clone size: many
CDR3 protein: CASSLGAMRGANVLTF
CDR3 DNA: TGTGCCAGCAGCTTAGGGGCCATGAGGGGGGCCAACGTCCTGACTTTC

V gene: TRBV4-1
J gene: TRBJ2-7
D gene: TRBD1
clone size: .
CDR3 protein: CASSQDRPLRQGGYEQYF
CDR3 DNA: TGCGCCAGCAGCCAAGATCGCCCATTGAGACAGGGCGGTTACGAGCAGTACTTC

V gene: TRBV7-9
J gene: TRBJ1-1
D gene: .
clone size: many
CDR3 protein: CASSPDLNTEAFF
CDR3 DNA: TGTGCCAGCAGCCCAGACTTGAACACTGAAGCTTTCTTT

V gene: TRBV7-2
J gene: TRBJ2-3
D gene: TRBD2
clone size: .
CDR3 protein: CASSLQSGGADTQYF
CDR3 DNA: TGTGCCAGCAGCTTGCAGAGCGGGGGGGCAGATACGCAGTATTTT

V gene: TRBV9
J gene: TRBJ1-6
D gene: .
clone size: few
CDR3 protein: CASSVLDSLSSPLHF
CDR3 DNA: TGTGCCAGCAGCGTTTTGGACAGCCTAAGTTCACCCCTCCACTTT

V gene: TRBV19
J gene: TRBJ2-7
D gene: TRBD2
clone size: once
CDR3 protein: CASSMGLAGGEQYF
CDR3 DNA: TGTGCCAGTAGTATGGGACTAGCAGGCGGCGAGCAGTACTTC

V gene: TRBV5-6
J gene: TRBJ1-5
D gene: .
clone size: few
CDR3 protein: CASSLMGVQQPQHF
CDR3 DNA: TGTGCCAGCAGCTTGATGGGGGTTCAGCAGCCCCAGCATTTT

V gene: TRBV20-1
J gene: TRBJ2-4
D gene: TRBD1
clone size: .
CDR3 protein: CSAKSGQGSGIQYF
CDR3 DNA: TGCAGTGCAAAAAGTGGACAGGGCTCTGGCATTCAGTACTTC

V gene: TRBV7-9
J gene: TRBJ2-2
D gene: TRBD2
clone size: once
CDR3 protein: CASSSRGGSNTGELFF
CDR3 DNA: TGTGCCAGCAGCTCACGGGGGGGGTCGAACACCGGGGAGCTGTTTTTT